These T cell receptor beta chains were read from a single sample in a study of blood T cell repertoires in COVID-19. The assay was immunoSEQ multiplex PCR, and TCRdb's table has in-frame clones only and misses some. The sample holds some 450,000 clones; about 87% are singletons and the top ten take 0.7% to 0.85%. Input material: peripheral blood. These receptors all stem from a man younger than 35 with COVID-19, enrolled during active disease. Each CDR3 is given without its conserved first and last residue. Each record gives: J gene, D gene, V gene, CDR3 protein. A D gene is named only where the DNA matches it firmly.

j_call: TRBJ2-4
d_call: .
v_call: TRBV6-5
cdr3_aa: ASKRTRLGNIQY

j_call: TRBJ1-5
d_call: .
v_call: TRBV2
cdr3_aa: ASRGLSNQPQH

j_call: TRBJ2-4
d_call: .
v_call: TRBV7-9
cdr3_aa: ASSPTHKNIQY

j_call: TRBJ2-3
d_call: TRBD2
v_call: TRBV7-9
cdr3_aa: ASSSGLGADTQY

j_call: TRBJ1-4
d_call: TRBD1
v_call: TRBV6-1
cdr3_aa: ASSEVTGGTNEKLF

j_call: TRBJ2-7
d_call: TRBD1
v_call: TRBV9
cdr3_aa: ASSNGEQGSDEQY

j_call: TRBJ2-1
d_call: .
v_call: TRBV15
cdr3_aa: ATSRDLNYNEQF

j_call: TRBJ2-5
d_call: TRBD2
v_call: TRBV2
cdr3_aa: ASSAELAGVYQETQY

j_call: TRBJ1-1
d_call: TRBD1
v_call: TRBV12-3/TRBV12-4
cdr3_aa: ASSLNTGVEAF

j_call: TRBJ1-6
d_call: TRBD1
v_call: TRBV6-5
cdr3_aa: ASSYTYRGGSPLH

j_call: TRBJ1-6
d_call: .
v_call: TRBV5-4
cdr3_aa: ASSLEPERNSPLH

j_call: TRBJ2-1
d_call: .
v_call: TRBV14
cdr3_aa: ASSPQAGEGEQF

j_call: TRBJ2-3
d_call: TRBD2
v_call: TRBV12-5
cdr3_aa: ASGPLSGSGADTQY

j_call: TRBJ2-3
d_call: TRBD2
v_call: TRBV27
cdr3_aa: ASSPKTSSHGPDTQY

j_call: TRBJ2-1
d_call: TRBD2
v_call: TRBV2
cdr3_aa: ASRTSGGAYNEQF

j_call: TRBJ2-5
d_call: TRBD2
v_call: TRBV27
cdr3_aa: STREIAGGRETQY

j_call: TRBJ1-1
d_call: .
v_call: TRBV25-1
cdr3_aa: ASSGGYVAF

j_call: TRBJ2-1
d_call: TRBD2
v_call: TRBV11-2
cdr3_aa: ASSLRAAGASYNEQF

j_call: TRBJ1-3
d_call: .
v_call: TRBV12-2
cdr3_aa: ASRLVGGGSGNTIY

j_call: TRBJ1-4
d_call: .
v_call: TRBV5-5
cdr3_aa: ASSLVARAEEKLF

j_call: TRBJ1-4
d_call: .
v_call: TRBV30
cdr3_aa: AWSTVREGEKLF

j_call: TRBJ2-3
d_call: TRBD1
v_call: TRBV18
cdr3_aa: ASSPPNRGQGTQY

j_call: TRBJ2-3
d_call: .
v_call: TRBV7-2
cdr3_aa: ASRGSIASSTDTQY

j_call: TRBJ1-6
d_call: .
v_call: TRBV4-1
cdr3_aa: ASSPGEVGSPLH

j_call: TRBJ1-5
d_call: .
v_call: TRBV18
cdr3_aa: ASSPTGKGNQPQH

j_call: TRBJ2-2
d_call: .
v_call: TRBV5-6
cdr3_aa: ASSFLVSRTGELF

j_call: TRBJ2-1
d_call: TRBD2
v_call: TRBV18
cdr3_aa: ASSLLTSGSINEQF

j_call: TRBJ2-5
d_call: TRBD1
v_call: TRBV3-1/TRBV3-2
cdr3_aa: ASSLTGKETQY

j_call: TRBJ2-3
d_call: TRBD1
v_call: TRBV7-8
cdr3_aa: ASSSQGARPDTQY

j_call: TRBJ1-3
d_call: TRBD1
v_call: TRBV5-1
cdr3_aa: ASSLGGTVLGNTIY

j_call: TRBJ1-5
d_call: TRBD1
v_call: TRBV18
cdr3_aa: ASSPGQSASNQPQH

j_call: TRBJ2-1
d_call: TRBD1
v_call: TRBV9
cdr3_aa: ASSVEGADNEQF

j_call: TRBJ2-1
d_call: TRBD2
v_call: TRBV28
cdr3_aa: ASRPGLVREQF

j_call: TRBJ2-3
d_call: .
v_call: TRBV7-2
cdr3_aa: ASSLARLVRGRDTQY

j_call: TRBJ2-2
d_call: TRBD2
v_call: TRBV29-1
cdr3_aa: SVGLANTGELF

j_call: TRBJ1-1
d_call: .
v_call: TRBV7-3
cdr3_aa: ASSPSSDTNTEAF

j_call: TRBJ1-1
d_call: .
v_call: TRBV18
cdr3_aa: ASSLSGVGDTEAF

j_call: TRBJ2-7
d_call: TRBD1
v_call: TRBV5-4
cdr3_aa: ASSFRDRVGYEQY

j_call: TRBJ1-1
d_call: TRBD1
v_call: TRBV6-5
cdr3_aa: ASSSGQGRMTEAF

j_call: TRBJ1-2
d_call: .
v_call: TRBV13
cdr3_aa: ASSSEGNWDYGYT

j_call: TRBJ2-7
d_call: .
v_call: TRBV11-2
cdr3_aa: ASSSVRGQY

j_call: TRBJ2-5
d_call: .
v_call: TRBV7-9
cdr3_aa: ASSRRGETQY

j_call: TRBJ2-5
d_call: TRBD1
v_call: TRBV6-4
cdr3_aa: ASSPTGTGGMETQY

j_call: TRBJ2-5
d_call: .
v_call: TRBV7-6
cdr3_aa: ASSLNNNNQETQY

j_call: TRBJ2-5
d_call: TRBD1
v_call: TRBV15
cdr3_aa: ATSSPDRGQETQY

j_call: TRBJ2-4
d_call: TRBD2
v_call: TRBV11-3
cdr3_aa: ASSLEREGLLIQY

j_call: TRBJ2-1
d_call: .
v_call: TRBV7-9
cdr3_aa: ASSKTGTEQF

j_call: TRBJ1-1
d_call: TRBD1
v_call: TRBV10-3
cdr3_aa: AISGTGWDTEAF